One and the same sample provided the 31 T cell receptor beta chains below, sequenced in a study of Ad26.COV2.S vaccination and SARS-CoV-2 variants (dated by TCRdb to the early 2020s). This sample's treatment or condition label indicates: roughly 20 received Ad26.COV2.S at low or high dose, single or two shots; 5 received placebo; per-sample allocation not given. Repertoires of vaccine and placebo recipients were sequenced from samples taken on day 63 after the first injection. The library was produced with the immunoSEQ multiplex PCR assay. Imported from immuneACCESS, the table was reduced by TCRdb to in-frame sequences with V and J called. These copies leave out some clones; in studies compared against another copy, an unresolved V gene accounts for under half, and the cause of the remainder is not known. The sample table records about 440,000 clones; 87% of these occur just once. The ten largest clones capture 9.5% to 15% of the sample.

The specimen was peripheral blood, collected in a trial of Ad26.COV2.S vaccine versus placebo. The source is a person aged 18-65 years who received the Ad26.COV2.S COVID-19 vaccine or a placebo.

The rearrangement joins TRBV7-9 to TRBJ2-2; 11 bases agree with TRBD1. This CDR3 is built from 16 residues. Per the germline V gene, CDR1 is SEHNR and CDR2 is FQNEAQ (reference sequence). With V trimmed by 5 bases and J by 6 bases, 8 bases remained unmatched. CDR3: CASSPGQGARAGELFF. Written as DNA, the CDR3 is TGTGCCAGCAGCCCTGGACAGGGGGCGAGGGCCGGGGAGCTGTTTTTT. Combining the CDR3 with reference TRBV7-9 and TRBJ2-2 gives the whole variable domain DTGVSQNPRHKITKRGQNVTFRCDPISEHNRLYWYRQTLGQGPEFLTYFQNEAQLEKSRLLSDRFSAERPKGSFSTLEIQRTEQGDSAMYLCASSPGQGARAGELFFGEGSRLTVL.

V gene TRBV2 combines with J gene TRBJ2-7; TRBD1 agrees at 10 bases. The CDR3 spans 15 residues. Germline V gives CDR1 SNHLY, CDR2 FYNNEI. Losses at the gene ends were 6 bases for V and 6 bases for J; bases not matched to a gene: 11. The CDR3 bases are TGTGCCAGCAGACCCGGACAGGGGGTTTACGGCGAGCAGTACTTC. As protein: CASRPGQGVYGEQYF.

The genes are TRBV10-3 and TRBJ1-5; D unresolved. Between the trimmed V and J ends, which lost 3 bases and 4 bases, there was a span of 10 bases. The germline gives CDR1 ENHRY, CDR2 SYGVKD. The CDR3 has 14 residues. The CDR3 region has the DNA TGTGCCATCAGTGAATACAGCCCAAATCAGCCCCAGCATTTT. The encoded protein is CAISEYSPNQPQHF.

The V and J genes are TRBV11-2 and TRBJ2-7, with D possibly called TRBD1 or TRBD2 (5 bases each). The CDR3 loop spans 12 amino acids. The germline CDR1 and CDR2 sequences are SGHAT and FQNNGV. V lost 3 bases, J lost 7 bases, and 10 bases lay in between. The CDR3 DNA follows: TGTGCCAGCAGCTTGGGGCCGGGGGAGCAGTACTTC. This codes for CASSLGPGEQYF.

This clone has just one count. The chain combines TRBV7-9 with TRBJ1-3, with D possibly being TRBD1 (5 bases). V was pared by 5 bases and J by 7 bases, with 18 bases between. The CDR3 covers 15 residues. In germline, CDR1 is SEHNR, CDR2 FQNEAQ (reference sequence). The CDR3 loop is CASSEGGGFRNTIYF. The CDR3, as DNA: TGTGCCAGCAGCGAAGGCGGGGGATTCAGGAACACCATATATTTT.

This sequence joins TRBV10-3 and TRBJ2-7; D gene ambiguous. Trimming removed 9 bases from V and 3 bases from J, with 12 bases in between. The germline V gene has CDR1 ENHRY and CDR2 SYGVKD. The CDR3 has 12 amino acids. CDR3 DNA sequence: TGTGCCATACGGACGGTAAGCTACGAGCAGTACTTC. It encodes CAIRTVSYEQYF.

This chain joins TRBV15 and TRBJ2-1; 7 bases map to TRBD1. The CDR3 consists of 13 residues. Germline V gene lookup returns CDR1 LNHNV and CDR2 YYDKDF (reference sequence). The J segment lost 5 bases and the V segment lost 5 bases, leaving 3 bases of the junction unmatched. CDR3 nucleotide sequence: TGTGCCACCAGCCAGGGACAGAACAATGAGCAGTTCTTC. It translates to CATSQGQNNEQFF.

The chain joins TRBV6-5 to TRBJ2-6; D not resolved. The V gene lost 6 bases and the J gene lost 0 bases, with 3 bases spanning the gap. The CDR3 spans 13 residues. The germline V gene has CDR1 MNHEY and CDR2 SVGAGI. CDR3: CASSNSGANVLTF. In DNA form, the CDR3 reads TGTGCCAGCAGCAACTCTGGGGCCAACGTCCTGACTTTC.

The chain has TRBV28 and TRBJ1-1; D is undetermined. The V gene lost 3 bases and the J gene lost 1 base, with 9 bases spanning the gap. This CDR3 contains 14 residues. Germline V lookup: CDR1 MDHEN, CDR2 SYDVKM. The CDR3, as DNA: TGTGCCAGCAGTTTGCCGTCGAGGAACACTGAAGCTTTCTTT. This sequence encodes CASSLPSRNTEAFF.

J is TRBJ1-1 and V is TRBV5-4; D remains ambiguous. The CDR3 runs to 15 residues. Germline CDR1 is SGHNT and CDR2 is YYREEE (reference sequence). The V end was cut by 1 base, the J end by 4 bases, with 14 bases between. CDR3 nucleotides: TGTGCCAGCAGCTTGCCCGGTACTAAGGTCACTGAAGCTTTCTTT. The encoded protein is CASSLPGTKVTEAFF.

This chain uses TRBV19 with TRBJ1-4, with D perhaps matching TRBD1 (6 bases). In germline, CDR1 is LNHDA, CDR2 SQIVND (reference sequence). The CDR3 is made up of 13 amino acids. V was trimmed by 5 bases and J by 4 bases, leaving 8 bases between them. The CDR3 loop is CASSRQVNEKLFF. The DNA for the CDR3 is TGTGCCAGTAGTCGACAGGTTAATGAAAAACTGTTTTTT.

J is TRBJ2-1 and V is TRBV27; D not certain. The V gene lost 3 bases and the J gene lost 4 bases, with 10 bases spanning the gap. The germline gives CDR1 MNHEY, CDR2 SMNVEV (reference sequence). This CDR3 is 14 amino acids long. CDR3 bases: TGTGCCAGCAGTTTCTCCGGTGGGTACAATGAGCAGTTCTTC. Its protein is CASSFSGGYNEQFF.

The chain uses TRBV7-8 and TRBJ1-1, with D possibly being TRBD1 (5 bases). The CDR3 spans 15 residues. V lost 0 bases and J 3 bases, leaving 11 bases between the germline ends. Germline-derived CDR1 and CDR2 are SGHVS and FQNEAQ. CDR3 nucleotides: TGTGCCAGCAGCTTAGCAGGGCGGGGGGACACTGAAGCTTTCTTT. This encodes CASSLAGRGDTEAFF.

This chain uses TRBV25-1 with TRBJ2-5; D is undetermined. The germline V and J ends were trimmed by 5 bases and 0 bases, with 10 bases remaining between them. This CDR3 is built from 14 residues. Germline CDR1 reads MGHDK; CDR2 reads SYGVNS. CDR3 DNA: TGTGCCAGCAGTCTCCCCGGGTACCAAGAGACCCAGTACTTC. It yields the protein CASSLPGYQETQYF.

V and J are TRBV5-4 and TRBJ1-1, with D tentatively TRBD1 (5 bases). The ends were cut back, 0 bases at V and 0 bases at J, with 12 bases in the middle. There are 16 residues in the CDR3. In germline, CDR1 is SGHNT, CDR2 YYREEE (reference sequence). The CDR3: CASSLGRVTMNTEAFF. The CDR3 nucleotides are TGTGCCAGCAGCTTGGGCAGGGTGACTATGAACACTGAAGCTTTCTTT.

The V call is TRBV9, the J call TRBJ2-7; D gene uncertain. The germline V and J ends were trimmed by 3 bases and 2 bases, with 6 bases remaining between them. The germline V gene encodes CDR1 SGDLS and CDR2 YYNGEE. The CDR3 contains 12 residues. CDR3 sequence (DNA): TGTGCCAGCAGCGGGACGACCTACGAGCAGTACTTC. Its protein product is CASSGTTYEQYF.

The chain employs TRBV5-1 and TRBJ1-4; D is unclear. Germline V lookup: CDR1 SGHRS, CDR2 YFSETQ. This CDR3 is built from 15 residues. V lost 0 bases to trimming and J lost 0 bases, with 6 bases between them. The DNA of the CDR3 is TGCGCCAGCAGCTTGGGGGGAACAACTAATGAAAAACTGTTTTTT. As protein: CASSLGGTTNEKLFF.

This sequence joins TRBV5-1 and TRBJ2-3; D remains unclear. Deletions cut 5 bases from V and 3 bases from J, with 10 bases between. Germline-derived CDR1 and CDR2 are SGHRS and YFSETQ. This CDR3 spans 13 amino acids. The CDR3 protein is CASRVGWTDTQYF. CDR3 nucleotides: TGCGCCAGCAGAGTGGGTTGGACAGATACGCAGTATTTT.

The V call is TRBV4-2, the J call TRBJ2-2; D is unresolved. Germline values: CDR1 LGHNA, CDR2 YNFKEQ. CDR3 length: 14 residues. Trimming removed 0 bases from V and 8 bases from J, with 10 bases in between. This CDR3 is CASSQDRSGGELFF. CDR3 in DNA: TGTGCCAGCAGCCAAGATCGGTCTGGGGGGGAGCTGTTTTTT.

The rearrangement links TRBV2 to TRBJ2-4, with D unclear. Germline CDR1 is SNHLY and CDR2 is FYNNEI. V was pared by 2 bases and J by 5 bases, with 4 bases between. CDR3 length: 12 residues. The CDR3 bases are TGTGCCAGCAGTGAATGGGAAAACATTCAGTACTTC. It encodes CASSEWENIQYF.

This clone showed up just once. The chain is built from TRBV20-1 and TRBJ2-1; 8 bases are shared with TRBD1. Germline assignment: CDR1 DFQATT and CDR2 SNEGSKA (reference sequence). The CDR3 sequence is 15 residues long. The V gene end was trimmed by 3 bases and the J gene end by 6 bases; junction bases not matched to a gene: 10. The CDR3 sequence: CSASLLGQAINEQFF. In DNA, the CDR3 is TGCAGTGCTAGTTTACTGGGACAGGCCATCAATGAGCAGTTCTTC.

The chain is built from TRBV28 and TRBJ1-2; unclear D gene. CDR3 length equals 13 residues. CDR1 is MDHEN, CDR2 SYDVKM, per germline. V was pared by 3 bases and J by 6 bases, with 11 bases between. The CDR3 DNA reads as TGTGCCAGCAGTTTCCGCGGGGTGGATGGCTACACCTTC. Protein sequence: CASSFRGVDGYTF.

This clone was counted once. This sequence joins TRBV6-6 and TRBJ2-5, with D tentatively TRBD2 (6 bases). Per the germline V gene, CDR1 is MNHNY and CDR2 is SVGAGI (reference sequence). Trimming removed 2 bases at V and 4 bases at J, with 14 bases between. This CDR3 contains 15 residues. The CDR3 reads CASSYGLTSGETQYF. The CDR3 nucleotides are TGTGCCAGCAGTTACGGACTAACCAGTGGAGAGACCCAGTACTTC.

This chain links TRBV7-2 with TRBJ1-2, with no clear D. The CDR3 totals 14 residues. V was trimmed by 2 bases and J by 7 bases, leaving 14 bases between them. CDR1 is SGHTA, CDR2 FQGNSA, per germline. The CDR3 region has the DNA TGTGCCAGCAGCTTACAGCGTGGCGGGGTTGGCTACACCTTC. It translates to CASSLQRGGVGYTF.

This clone has a handful of counts. The V gene is TRBV9, the J gene TRBJ1-2; unclear D gene. V lost 6 bases and J lost 0, with 9 bases in between. Germline lookup yields CDR1 SGDLS and CDR2 YYNGEE. The CDR3 covers 13 residues. CDR3 nucleotides: TGTGCCAGCATTCACCCCCCTAACTATGGCTACACCTTC. The encoded protein is CASIHPPNYGYTF.

The rearrangement links TRBV3-1 (or the pseudogene TRBV3-2) to TRBJ2-2; D call uncertain. The CDR3 totals 13 residues. Looked up from germline, CDR1 is LGHDT and CDR2 is YNNKEL (reference sequence). V was clipped by 0 bases and J by 5 bases, with 4 bases between them. CDR3 nucleotide sequence: TGTGCCAGCAGCCAAGAGAGAACCGGGGAGCTGTTTTTT. Residues: CASSQERTGELFF.

The rearrangement uses TRBV19 and TRBJ2-2; the match to TRBD1 covers 8 bases. V lost 3 bases, J lost 6 bases, and 3 bases stayed unmatched. CDR1 and CDR2 (germline): LNHDA, SQIVND (reference sequence). The CDR3 totals 14 residues. CDR3 region: CASSMDRVAGELFF. CDR3 DNA: TGTGCCAGTAGTATGGACAGGGTGGCCGGGGAGCTGTTTTTT.

The rearrangement joins TRBV29-1 to TRBJ2-1; no firm D call. Trimming removed 7 bases from V and 6 bases from J, with 16 bases in between. This CDR3 has 13 amino acids. Germline CDR1 is SQVTM and CDR2 is ANQGSEA. The CDR3, as DNA: TGCAGCGCCCAAGGGCTCCCAATCAATGAGCAGTTCTTC. Translated: CSAQGLPINEQFF.

The chain couples TRBV15 to TRBJ2-4, with TRBD1 matching over 9 bases. The J segment lost 7 bases and the V segment lost 0 bases, leaving 16 bases of the junction unmatched. This CDR3 has 19 amino acids. The germline CDR1 and CDR2 sequences are LNHNV and YYDKDF (reference sequence). The CDR3 spells CATSRDFGGTGSFLNIQYF. CDR3 coding DNA: TGTGCCACCAGCAGAGATTTTGGGGGGACAGGGAGTTTTTTGAACATTCAGTACTTC.

About this clone itself: This sample also contains other DNA sequences that code for the same CDR3. The rearrangement joins TRBV12-3 or TRBV12-4 to TRBJ2-2; D gene ambiguous. The CDR3 contains 12 residues. Trimming took off 1 base at V and 6 bases at J, with 3 bases between the two ends. DNA for the CDR3: TGTGCCAGCAGTTTAGGGGCCGGGGAGCTGTTTTTT. Its protein is CASSLGAGELFF.

This clone was found once. J is TRBJ2-3 and V is TRBV3-1 (or the pseudogene TRBV3-2), with 9 bases aligning to TRBD2. V trimming: 0 bases; J trimming: 3 bases; junction bases outside the gene matches: 4. From germline, CDR1 is LGHDT and CDR2 YNNKEL (reference sequence). This CDR3 has 16 residues. The CDR3 spells CASSQDATSGTDTQYF. The CDR3, as DNA: TGTGCCAGCAGCCAAGACGCAACTAGCGGGACAGATACGCAGTATTTT.